The clone carrying this T cell receptor beta chain occurred many times. What it binds is unknown. Ligated cDNA underwent four rounds of PCR with nested alpha and beta constant region primers and SP2. Reverse transcription of blood and skin TCR RNA was primed at alpha and beta constant regions. One entry per CDR3 protein, called by TCRdb with MiXCR from the 5' RACE reads. The data show around 48,000 distinct CDR3 sequences, around 4.7% seen once. The V gene's germline CDR1 is DFQATT and CDR2 SNEGSKA (reference sequence). The CDR3 spans 15 residues. The ends were cut back, 0 bases at V and 6 bases at J, with 15 bases in the middle. The sample comes from a study of naive and memory T cell subsets. Broader study findings: This RNA-based method may be sensitive to activation-related transcript changes.

The library had UMIs added by 3' ligation of an oligonucleotide to TCR cDNA. Whole-blood samples were 2 to 2.5 ml of peripheral blood from healthy adult volunteers. Unsorted total RNA, about 1 to 1,100 ng, was DNase treated before reverse transcription. The chain joins TRBV20-1 to TRBJ2-1; maybe TRBD1 (6 bases). The clonotype was recovered from a female donor in good health. DNA for the CDR3: TGCAGTGCTAGAGATCTTGCCCGGGACACCAATGAGCAGTTCTTC. Its protein product is CSARDLARDTNEQFF.